This T cell receptor beta chain was sequenced in a study of brain T cells in children with intractable seizures. Study outcomes and limitations: Only CDR3 sequence similarity suggested viral specificity, without known HCMV serostatus.

Germline CDR1 and CDR2: GTSNPN and SVGIG (reference sequence). The CDR3 sequence is 13 residues long. The V end was cut by 0 bases, the J end by 0 bases, with 5 bases between. In the case of this clone: Its antigen is currently unknown.

Profiling relied on immunoSEQ multiplex PCR, and the TCRdb table lists in-frame clones only, not all of them. This table holds 75,000 to 80,000 clones, around 93% found once. The source of this sequence is a boy less than two years old with tuberous sclerosis and intractable seizures. The rearrangement joins TRBV30 to TRBJ1-1, with D uncertain. Specimen: peripheral blood, collected at surgery. The CDR3 region has the DNA TGTGCCTGGAGTGTCCAGATGAACACTGAAGCTTTCTTT. Residues: CAWSVQMNTEAFF.